The 14 T cell receptor beta chains in this list originate from one sample, sequenced in a study of shared T cell receptors in the human thymus. Clones were sequenced by immunoSEQ multiplex PCR, and TCRdb holds only the in-frame ones, with some missing. This sample has 55,000 to 80,000 clones, with more than 90% found just once. Material: thymocytes. Receptors were obtained from a human donor.

J is TRBJ1-3 and V is TRBV7-2, with 10 bases lining up with TRBD1. The junction had 6 bases not matched to a gene; V was cut back by 5 bases and J by 2 bases. The germline V gene encodes CDR1 SGHTA and CDR2 FQGNSA. This CDR3 region has 16 residues. CDR3 loop: CASSPPGQGAGNTIYF. As DNA, the CDR3 is TGTGCCAGCAGCCCTCCCGGACAGGGGGCTGGAAACACCATATATTTT.

This clone was detected only once. Other DNA variants within this sample encode the same CDR3. This chain uses TRBV7-6 with TRBJ2-3; TRBD1 aligns across 8 bases. The germline V gene has CDR1 SGHVS and CDR2 FNYEAQ. Trimming at V came to 5 bases and at J to 1 base, leaving 8 bases not matched to a gene. The CDR3 sequence is 16 residues long. The CDR3 DNA reads as TGTGCCAGCAGCCTCATGCAGGGACAGGGCACAGATACGCAGTATTTT. It is translated as CASSLMQGQGTDTQYF.

This chain joins TRBV28 and TRBJ1-2, with 8 bases lining up with TRBD1. The V gene's germline CDR1 is MDHEN and CDR2 SYDVKM. V was pared by 5 bases and J by 4 bases, with 12 bases of the junction left unmatched. The CDR3 is made up of 16 amino acids. The CDR3: CASSPTGGLNLYGYTF. For the CDR3, the DNA is TGTGCCAGCAGTCCAACAGGGGGACTGAACCTCTATGGCTACACCTTC.

The chain recombines TRBV6-5 with TRBJ2-3; D ambiguous. The V end lost 0 bases, the J end lost 2 bases, and 3 bases lay between the germline ends. The CDR3 length is 13 residues. Per the germline V gene, CDR1 is MNHEY and CDR2 is SVGAGI. CDR3 DNA sequence: TGTGCCAGCAGTTACTCGGTCACAGATACGCAGTATTTT. Translating gives CASSYSVTDTQYF.

The chain links TRBV25-1 to TRBJ2-5, with D maybe TRBD2 (5 bases). Trimming took off 6 bases at V and 1 base at J, with 12 bases between the two ends. Germline V lookup: CDR1 MGHDK, CDR2 SYGVNS. The CDR3 is 14 residues long. In DNA form, the CDR3 reads TGTGCCAGCAGCGTCCTGGGGAGCCAAGAGACCCAGTACTTC. This sequence encodes CASSVLGSQETQYF.

V and J are TRBV4-1 and TRBJ1-2; the D is unclear. Germline loops: CDR1 MGHRA, CDR2 YSYEKL. This CDR3 has 14 residues. V was trimmed by 0 bases and J by 2 bases, leaving 7 bases between them. CDR3: CASSQDRRNYGYTF. The CDR3 DNA is TGCGCCAGCAGCCAAGATCGGAGGAACTATGGCTACACCTTC.

V and J are TRBV27 and TRBJ1-3, with unresolved D. The CDR3 sequence is 15 residues long. Germline CDR1 is MNHEY and CDR2 is SMNVEV (reference sequence). Trimming removed 3 bases from V and 0 bases from J, with 9 bases in between. CDR3 DNA: TGTGCCAGCAGTTTGGGTTCTTACTCTGGAAACACCATATATTTT. It encodes CASSLGSYSGNTIYF.

The chain carries TRBV28 and TRBJ2-7; D may be TRBD2 (6 bases). CDR1 and CDR2 (germline): MDHEN, SYDVKM. V was shortened by 5 bases and J by 0 bases, with 23 bases between the two germline ends. CDR3 length equals 18 residues. CDR3 sequence reads: CASSQETQAGNVSYEQYF. As DNA, the CDR3 is TGTGCCAGCAGTCAAGAAACCCAGGCGGGGAACGTCTCCTACGAGCAGTACTTC.

The chain joins TRBV28 to TRBJ2-5; 8 bases are a match to TRBD2. CDR1 is MDHEN and CDR2 is SYDVKM in the germline V gene. The CDR3 extends over 17 amino acids. V was pared by 6 bases and J by 5 bases, with 17 bases of the junction left unmatched. The CDR3 DNA reads TGTGCCAGCAGCTCGCCGAATTCGGCGGGGGGCTGGGAGACCCAGTACTTC. It specifies CASSSPNSAGGWETQYF.

V and J are TRBV11-2 and TRBJ2-3; tentatively, D is TRBD1 (6 bases). The CDR3 is 15 amino acids. The V and J ends lost 6 bases and 1 base respectively, with 14 bases between them. Per germline, CDR1 SGHAT and CDR2 FQNNGV. CDR3 in amino acids: CASSSRGSRTDTQYF. In nucleotides, the CDR3 is TGTGCCAGCAGTAGCAGGGGTTCCCGCACAGATACGCAGTATTTT.

This clone was seen just once. The rearrangement joins TRBV11-2 to TRBJ2-7, with D perhaps TRBD2 (5 bases). The CDR3 has 12 amino acids. CDR1 is SGHAT and CDR2 is FQNNGV in the germline V gene. V shed 3 bases and J shed 7 bases, with 10 bases lying between them. The CDR3: CASSFGLREQYF. The DNA for the CDR3 is TGTGCCAGCAGCTTCGGACTTCGAGAGCAGTACTTC.

This chain links TRBV27 with TRBJ1-5, with TRBD1 matching over 9 bases. Germline loops: CDR1 MNHEY, CDR2 SMNVEV (reference sequence). This CDR3 is built from 14 residues. V shed 5 bases, J shed 7 bases, and the junction held 6 bases outside the gene matches. CDR3: CASSAQGAGQPQHF. Here the CDR3 DNA reads TGTGCCAGCAGTGCACAGGGGGCCGGGCAGCCCCAGCATTTT.

This chain's CDR3 is CASSPPPRARSTDTQYF. The CDR3 nucleotides read TGTGCCAGCTCACCACCCCCCCGGGCTAGAAGCACAGATACGCAGTATTTT. The chain links TRBV18 to TRBJ2-3; no definite D call. The CDR3 totals 17 residues. V gave up 0 bases and J gave up 0 bases, with 13 bases separating them. Germline loops: CDR1 KGHSH, CDR2 LQKENI.

The sample holds one count of this clone. Written as DNA, the CDR3 is TGTGCCAGCTCCGTAGGCCCTACTAGGAGCTCCTATAATTCACCCCTCCACTTT. Amino acids: CASSVGPTRSSYNSPLHF. The genes are TRBV18 and TRBJ1-6; unclear D gene. The germline V and J ends were trimmed by 6 bases and 0 bases, with 18 bases remaining between them. This CDR3 spans 18 amino acids. Germline V gene data show CDR1 as KGHSH and CDR2 as LQKENI. Full variable domain (missing parts from reference TRBV18 and TRBJ1-6): NAGVMQNPRHLVRRRGQEARLRCSPMKGHSHVYWYRQLPEEGLKFMVYLQKENIIDESGMPKERFSAEFPKEGPSILRIQQVVRGDSAAYFCASSVGPTRSSYNSPLHFGNGTRLTVT.